A selection of T cell receptor beta chains follows, all from one sample in a study of cytomegalovirus exposure and HLA in healthy donors. The method was immunoSEQ multiplex PCR; TCRdb's version includes in-frame clones alone and lacks a portion of them. Among under 200,000 clones listed, approximately 70% were seen once. Sequenced: PBMCs. These receptors all stem from a woman in her twenties or thirties in good health and CMV-seronegative. The CDR3 runs from the conserved cysteine through the conserved F or W. A D gene is named only where the DNA matches it firmly. Clone size appears in some rows only: once, few, many, or a class for an expanded clone.

abundance: NA; v_gene: TRBV7-6; j_gene: TRBJ1-2; d_gene: NA; CDR3nt: TGTGCCAGCAGCTTAGTGACAGTCGATGGCTACACCTTC; CDR3aa: CASSLVTVDGYTF
abundance: NA; v_gene: TRBV6-6; j_gene: TRBJ1-6; d_gene: NA; CDR3nt: TGTGCCAGCAGTTACGGAGGGAATGATAATTCACCCCTCCACTTT; CDR3aa: CASSYGGNDNSPLHF
abundance: NA; v_gene: TRBV15; j_gene: TRBJ1-1; d_gene: NA; CDR3nt: TGTGCCACCAGCAGAGGCGGGGAGGGAGGGACTGAAGCTTTCTTT; CDR3aa: CATSRGGEGGTEAFF
abundance: NA; v_gene: TRBV7-9; j_gene: TRBJ2-5; d_gene: TRBD1; CDR3nt: TGTGCCAGCAGTTTACCGGGACAGCCGACATTAGAGACCCAGTACTTC; CDR3aa: CASSLPGQPTLETQYF
abundance: NA; v_gene: TRBV7-2; j_gene: TRBJ2-2; d_gene: NA; CDR3nt: TGTGCCAGCAGCTTAGGTGTAGTGAACACCGGGGAGCTGTTTTTT; CDR3aa: CASSLGVVNTGELFF
abundance: NA; v_gene: TRBV4-1; j_gene: TRBJ1-1; d_gene: NA; CDR3nt: TGCGCCAGCAGCCAAGGAGGAGGCGTGAACACTGAAGCTTTCTTT; CDR3aa: CASSQGGGVNTEAFF
abundance: NA; v_gene: TRBV5-1; j_gene: TRBJ2-5; d_gene: TRBD1; CDR3nt: TGCGCCAGCAGCTGGGGACAGGGCCAAGAGACCCAGTACTTC; CDR3aa: CASSWGQGQETQYF
abundance: few; v_gene: TRBV6-6; j_gene: TRBJ1-4; d_gene: TRBD1; CDR3nt: TGTGCCAGCAGTTACGGGACAGGGGGCGCGGAAAAACTGTTTTTT; CDR3aa: CASSYGTGGAEKLFF
abundance: NA; v_gene: TRBV10-1; j_gene: TRBJ2-1; d_gene: TRBD2; CDR3nt: TGCGCCACAGCAAGGACCGGGACTAGCGGGAGGGAAAATTACAATGAGCAGTTCTTC; CDR3aa: CATARTGTSGRENYNEQFF
abundance: NA; v_gene: TRBV7-6; j_gene: TRBJ2-1; d_gene: TRBD2; CDR3nt: TGTGCCAGCAAACTAGCGGGAGGGCCCGGCCCTGAGCAGTTCTTC; CDR3aa: CASKLAGGPGPEQFF
abundance: NA; v_gene: TRBV15; j_gene: TRBJ1-4; d_gene: TRBD1; CDR3nt: TGTGCCACCGCGACAGGGGGAACTAATGAAAAACTGTTTTTT; CDR3aa: CATATGGTNEKLFF
abundance: NA; v_gene: TRBV18; j_gene: TRBJ2-7; d_gene: NA; CDR3nt: TGTGCCAGCTCACCTGGGCAGACCTACGAGCAGTACTTC; CDR3aa: CASSPGQTYEQYF
abundance: NA; v_gene: TRBV5-1; j_gene: TRBJ2-7; d_gene: NA; CDR3nt: TGCGCCAGCAGCTTACAAGGGGATGCCTACGAGCAGTACTTC; CDR3aa: CASSLQGDAYEQYF
abundance: NA; v_gene: TRBV5-6; j_gene: TRBJ2-5; d_gene: TRBD2; CDR3nt: TGTGCCAGCAGCTTCGGGACTAGCGGCCAAGAGACCCAGTACTTC; CDR3aa: CASSFGTSGQETQYF
abundance: few; v_gene: TRBV7-2; j_gene: TRBJ2-1; d_gene: TRBD2; CDR3nt: TGTGCCAGCAGCCCTGGGACTAGCGGCTACAATGAGCAGTTCTTC; CDR3aa: CASSPGTSGYNEQFF
abundance: few; v_gene: TRBV11-3; j_gene: TRBJ2-5; d_gene: TRBD1; CDR3nt: TGTGCCAGCAGCTTAGGACAGGGAGCGGAGACCCAGTACTTC; CDR3aa: CASSLGQGAETQYF
abundance: NA; v_gene: TRBV19; j_gene: TRBJ2-3; d_gene: TRBD1; CDR3nt: TGTGCCAGTGGTGGGACAGGGGTTCCGGATACGCAGTATTTT; CDR3aa: CASGGTGVPDTQYF
abundance: NA; v_gene: TRBV6-1; j_gene: TRBJ2-7; d_gene: TRBD2; CDR3nt: TGTGCCAGCAGGACTAGCGGGGCCTCCTACGAGCAGTACTTC; CDR3aa: CASRTSGASYEQYF
abundance: few; v_gene: TRBV7-3; j_gene: TRBJ2-1; d_gene: NA; CDR3nt: TGTGCCAGCAGCCCCGGGAACAATGAGCAGTTCTTC; CDR3aa: CASSPGNNEQFF
abundance: NA; v_gene: TRBV29-1; j_gene: TRBJ2-5; d_gene: NA; CDR3nt: TGCAGCGTTGAAGACTCAGGGGTCCAAGGGTCCCAGTACTTC; CDR3aa: CSVEDSGVQGSQYF
abundance: NA; v_gene: TRBV11-2; j_gene: TRBJ2-7; d_gene: NA; CDR3nt: TGTGCCAGCAGCTTTTTAGCGCGATACTACGAGCAGTACTTC; CDR3aa: CASSFLARYYEQYF
abundance: NA; v_gene: TRBV4-1; j_gene: TRBJ2-1; d_gene: TRBD2; CDR3nt: TGCGCCAGCAGCCAGCGGGAGGGCTCCTATGAGCAGTTCTTC; CDR3aa: CASSQREGSYEQFF
abundance: few; v_gene: TRBV30; j_gene: TRBJ2-7; d_gene: NA; CDR3nt: TGTGCCTCAACGGGAATAAAACTCTCCTACGAGCAGTACTTC; CDR3aa: CASTGIKLSYEQYF
abundance: few; v_gene: TRBV30; j_gene: TRBJ2-7; d_gene: NA; CDR3nt: TGTGCCTGGAGTACCCGACAGAGCGAGCAGTACTTC; CDR3aa: CAWSTRQSEQYF
abundance: few; v_gene: TRBV7-9; j_gene: TRBJ2-7; d_gene: TRBD2; CDR3nt: TGTGCCAGCACCGCTAGCGGGAGGGCCTTCGAGCAGTACTTC; CDR3aa: CASTASGRAFEQYF
abundance: few; v_gene: TRBV10-2; j_gene: TRBJ2-1; d_gene: NA; CDR3nt: TGCGCCAGCAGTGAAACCCAAGATAGCTCCTACAATGAGCAGTTCTTC; CDR3aa: CASSETQDSSYNEQFF
abundance: NA; v_gene: TRBV7-2; j_gene: TRBJ2-4; d_gene: TRBD2; CDR3nt: TGTGCCAGCAGCTCCCGGACTAGCCCAACCAGCATTCAGTACTTC; CDR3aa: CASSSRTSPTSIQYF
abundance: NA; v_gene: TRBV29-1; j_gene: TRBJ2-7; d_gene: TRBD2; CDR3nt: TGCAGCGTTGAAGTGGCTAGCGGGAGTGTTTCTTACGAGCAGTACTTC; CDR3aa: CSVEVASGSVSYEQYF
abundance: NA; v_gene: TRBV7-6; j_gene: TRBJ1-2; d_gene: TRBD1; CDR3nt: TGTGCCAGCAGCTCCTCCGGGACAGTCTATGGCTACACCTTC; CDR3aa: CASSSSGTVYGYTF
abundance: NA; v_gene: TRBV27; j_gene: TRBJ1-4; d_gene: NA; CDR3nt: TGTGCCAGCAGTCCCTACCCCGGGGGGGCCTCGGAACTGTTTTTT; CDR3aa: CASSPYPGGASELFF
abundance: NA; v_gene: TRBV7-8; j_gene: TRBJ2-6; d_gene: NA; CDR3nt: TGTGCCAGCAGCTCACAGAGGGCACTGAGCTCTGGGGCCAACGTCCTGACTTTC; CDR3aa: CASSSQRALSSGANVLTF
abundance: NA; v_gene: TRBV5-6; j_gene: TRBJ1-4; d_gene: TRBD1; CDR3nt: TGTGCCAGCAGCCGGACAGGCGGTTGGGAAAAACTGTTTTTT; CDR3aa: CASSRTGGWEKLFF
abundance: NA; v_gene: TRBV7-2; j_gene: TRBJ2-7; d_gene: NA; CDR3nt: TGTGCCAGCAGCCCAAATAGCAACGAGCAGTACTTC; CDR3aa: CASSPNSNEQYF
abundance: NA; v_gene: TRBV11-2; j_gene: TRBJ1-1; d_gene: NA; CDR3nt: TGTGCCAGCAGCTTAATAGTGACATGGAATGTCCCTGAAGCTTTCTTT; CDR3aa: CASSLIVTWNVPEAFF
abundance: NA; v_gene: TRBV5-1; j_gene: TRBJ2-1; d_gene: TRBD2; CDR3nt: TGCGCCAGCAGCTGGGGACTAGCGGCTACCTACAATGAGCAGTTCTTC; CDR3aa: CASSWGLAATYNEQFF
abundance: NA; v_gene: TRBV6-1; j_gene: TRBJ2-7; d_gene: NA; CDR3nt: TGTGCCAGCAGTGAAGATGACACTCAAGTGGACGAGCAGTACTTC; CDR3aa: CASSEDDTQVDEQYF
abundance: NA; v_gene: TRBV18; j_gene: TRBJ2-5; d_gene: NA; CDR3nt: TGTGCCAGCTCACCCGTGGAGGGCCAAGAGACCCAGTACTTC; CDR3aa: CASSPVEGQETQYF
abundance: NA; v_gene: TRBV28; j_gene: TRBJ2-7; d_gene: TRBD1; CDR3nt: TGTGCCAGCCGAGAACAGGGGCAAATCTACGAGCAGTACTTC; CDR3aa: CASREQGQIYEQYF
abundance: NA; v_gene: TRBV7-3; j_gene: TRBJ2-2; d_gene: TRBD2; CDR3nt: TGTGCCAGCAGCTTAGGACTAGCGGGAGGAACCGGGGAGCTGTTTTTT; CDR3aa: CASSLGLAGGTGELFF
abundance: once; v_gene: TRBV30; j_gene: TRBJ1-2; d_gene: NA; CDR3nt: TGTGCCTGGAGTGAACAGGGCGGTCGCTCCTATGGCTACACCTTC; CDR3aa: CAWSEQGGRSYGYTF